These 31 T cell receptor beta chains came from one sample sequenced in a study of blood T cells in healthy people across ages. Primed by a sample-barcoded 5' primer and a J-beta primer mix, a second PCR proceeded for about 6 to 11 cycles. In TCRdb, the 5' RACE reads were re-called with MiXCR into one record per CDR3 protein. This table has about 1 million distinct CDR3 sequences, less than 50% appearing once. The sequenced sample was blood. These receptors were obtained from a woman aged 60 to 75 in good health.

This clonotype was detected a few times. V and J are TRBV28 and TRBJ2-5; no definite D call. The germline V gene has CDR1 MDHEN and CDR2 SYDVKM. V was pared by 8 bases and J by 4 bases, with 20 bases between. The CDR3 spans 15 residues. The CDR3 DNA reads TGTGCCAGCGCCAGATCGCCCCCTGGAATAGAGACCCAGTACTTC. It is translated as CASARSPPGIETQYF.

The chain carries TRBV10-3 and TRBJ2-7, with D perhaps TRBD2 (5 bases). The ends were cut back, 6 bases at V and 4 bases at J, with 13 bases in the middle. CDR1 ENHRY and CDR2 SYGVKD come from the germline V gene. This CDR3 region has 13 residues. CDR3 residues: CAIREVGTYEQYF. CDR3 in DNA: TGTGCCATCAGGGAGGTCGGAACTTACGAGCAGTACTTC.

This clonotype was found a few times. The chain uses TRBV29-1 and TRBJ2-3; D is unresolved. The CDR3 contains 10 residues. CDR1 SQVTM and CDR2 ANQGSEA come from the germline V gene. V lost 3 bases and J lost 6, with 4 bases in between. CDR3 sequence (DNA): TGCAGCGTTGAGGACGATACGCAGTATTTT. The encoded protein is CSVEDDTQYF.

The chain joins TRBV27 to TRBJ2-3, with 8 bases that match TRBD2. Germline CDR1 and CDR2: MNHEY and SMNVEV (reference sequence). V trimming: 4 bases; J trimming: 6 bases; junction bases outside the gene matches: 12. The CDR3 contains 16 residues. DNA of the CDR3: TGTGCCAGCAGTTCCGCCGGGACTAGTAATTTGGATACGCAGTATTTT. Translated, it gives CASSSAGTSNLDTQYF.

This rearrangement joins TRBV7-8 to TRBJ2-5, with D possibly TRBD1 on 6 matching bases. Judging by the DNA end, TRBJ2-7 fits better; the J call may be wrong. The CDR3 extends over 16 amino acids. The germline CDR1 and CDR2 sequences are SGHVS and FQNEAQ. The CDR3, as DNA: TGTGCCAGCAGCCGTTCTTACAGGGAAGGCTCCTACGAGCAGTACTTC. It yields the protein CASSRSYREGSYEQYF.

The gene calls are TRBV27 and TRBJ2-5; no reliable D call. V was trimmed by 4 bases and J by 1 base, leaving 10 bases between them. Germline CDR1 and CDR2: MNHEY and SMNVEV (reference sequence). CDR3 length: 14 amino acids. CDR3 protein: CASSSQLTQETQYF. The DNA of the CDR3 is TGTGCCAGCAGTTCACAGTTAACCCAAGAGACCCAGTACTTC.

The chain combines TRBV12-3 or TRBV12-4 with TRBJ1-2; D possibly corresponds to TRBD1 (5 bases). V lost 4 bases and J lost 10, with 16 bases in between. The CDR3 runs to 13 residues. CDR3 protein: CASSSGARADYTF. DNA for the CDR3: TGTGCCAGCAGTTCTGGGGCCAGGGCCGACTACACCTTC.

The CDR3 region has the DNA TGTGCCACCAGCAGAGATACTCATACGCAGTATTTT. Translation gives CATSRDTHTQYF. This rearrangement joins TRBV15 to TRBJ2-3; D gene uncertain. Trimming pared 0 bases from V and 7 bases from J, leaving 5 bases between. This CDR3 has 12 residues. Germline CDR1 and CDR2: LNHNV and YYDKDF (reference sequence).

The gene calls are TRBV7-2 and TRBJ2-7, with TRBD2 as a possible D gene (6 bases). This CDR3 region has 14 residues. V lost 1 base to trimming and J lost 6 bases, with 13 bases between them. CDR1 SGHTA and CDR2 FQGNSA come from the germline V gene. The CDR3 DNA is TGTGCCAGCAGCTTAGTGGGAGGAGTCCGCGAGCAGTACTTC. As protein: CASSLVGGVREQYF. Combining the CDR3 with reference TRBV7-2 and TRBJ2-7 gives the whole variable domain GAGVSQSPSNKVTEKGKDVELRCDPISGHTALYWYRQSLGQGLEFLIYFQGNSAPDKSGLPSDRFSAERTGGSVSTLTIQRTQQEDSAVYLCASSLVGGVREQYFGPGTRLTVT.

The V gene is TRBV3-1, the J gene TRBJ2-7, with D unresolved. Germline lookup yields CDR1 LGHDT and CDR2 YNNKEL (reference sequence). The CDR3 extends over 14 amino acids. The V end lost 4 bases, the J end lost 6 bases, and 16 bases lay between the germline ends. As DNA, the CDR3 is TGTGCCAGCAGCCCGGCTCCAAAAACGGGCGAGCAGTACTTC. Translated, it gives CASSPAPKTGEQYF.

This clonotype was seen a handful of times. This rearrangement joins TRBV4-1 to TRBJ2-1; 8 nucleotides line up with TRBD2. Germline V gives CDR1 MGHRA, CDR2 YSYEKL. V shed 0 bases and J 0 bases; nucleotides not matched to a gene: 10. This CDR3 comprises 19 residues. The CDR3, as DNA: TGCGCCAGCAGCCAAGACGCCAGCGGGAGCCCCAGCTCCTACAATGAGCAGTTCTTC. It translates to CASSQDASGSPSSYNEQFF.

This clonotype was found once. J is TRBJ2-4 and V is TRBV30, with TRBD2 matching 12 bases. Germline trimming cut 2 bases from V and 13 bases from J; bases unmatched to any gene: 6. This CDR3 has 13 residues. CDR1 and CDR2 from the germline V gene are GTSNPN and SVGIG (reference sequence). CDR3 nucleotide sequence: TGTGCCTGGAGTTCACTAGCGGGAGGTGAGCAGTACTTC. It translates to CAWSSLAGGEQYF.

The chain joins TRBV15 to TRBJ2-1, with TRBD2 identical over 7 bases. Gene TRBJ2-7 matches the end of the DNA better, so the J call may be wrong. Per the germline V gene, CDR1 is LNHNV and CDR2 is YYDKDF (reference sequence). This CDR3 spans 14 amino acids. The CDR3 spells CATSGRALYNEQYF. As DNA, the CDR3 is TGTGCCACCAGCGGGAGGGCCTTATACAATGAGCAGTACTTC.

V is TRBV20-1 and J is TRBJ2-5; D call uncertain. Trimming removed 6 bases at V and 3 bases at J, with 14 bases between. Germline values: CDR1 DFQATT, CDR2 SNEGSKA (reference sequence). The CDR3 covers 13 residues. The CDR3: CSASGRSKETQYF. Written as DNA, the CDR3 is TGCAGTGCCTCCGGACGGAGCAAAGAGACCCAGTACTTC.

The rearrangement uses TRBV5-1 and TRBJ2-4; the D is unclear. The end of the DNA aligns better with TRBJ2-7, so the J call may be wrong. The V gene's germline CDR1 is SGHRS and CDR2 YFSETQ. This CDR3 has 18 amino acids. This CDR3 reads CASSLSSFGPKKVDEQYF. The CDR3 region has the DNA TGCGCCAGCAGCTTGAGTAGTTTCGGCCCAAAAAAAGTGGACGAGCAGTACTTC.

Worth noting for this clonotype: A read error may be the cause here, since a much bigger clone is one base away. The chain recombines TRBV7-9 with TRBJ2-3, with D uncertain. Germline lookup yields CDR1 SEHNR and CDR2 FQNEAQ (reference sequence). This CDR3 is built from 14 residues. CDR3 in amino acids: CAGSFISSTDTQYF. The CDR3 DNA is TGTGCCGGCAGTTTCATTTCTAGCACAGATACGCAGTATTTT.

This clonotype was seen a few times. The V and J genes are TRBV29-1 and TRBJ2-1; TRBD2 matches at 14 bases. Germline-derived CDR1 and CDR2 are SQVTM and ANQGSEA. V lost 2 bases, J lost 8 bases, and 2 bases stayed unmatched. CDR3 size: 14 residues. The CDR3, as DNA: TGCAGCGTTGAAACGGGACTAGCGGGAGATGAGCAGTTCTTC. The encoded protein is CSVETGLAGDEQFF.

V usage is TRBV10-3 and J usage is TRBJ2-1, with D perhaps TRBD2 (6 bases). Looked up from germline, CDR1 is ENHRY and CDR2 is SYGVKD. V shed 2 bases and J shed 7 bases, with 15 bases lying between them. This CDR3 is built from 15 residues. CDR3 coding DNA: TGTGCCATCAGTGAGCTGTGGGGGGAACGGAATGAGCAGTTCTTC. Its translation is CAISELWGERNEQFF.

The J gene is TRBJ1-6, the V gene TRBV27; D is unclear. The V end was cut by 6 bases, the J end by 2 bases, with 8 bases between. Per the germline V gene, CDR1 is MNHEY and CDR2 is SMNVEV (reference sequence). The CDR3 extends over 14 amino acids. The CDR3 nucleotides read TGTGCCAGCAGCCCCTCGCCCTATAATTCACCCCTCCACTTT. Its translation: CASSPSPYNSPLHF.

In this sample, this clonotype turned up a few times. V gene TRBV28 combines with J gene TRBJ2-1, with D tentatively TRBD1 (7 bases). Germline loops: CDR1 MDHEN, CDR2 SYDVKM. The CDR3 consists of 13 residues. Trimming removed 5 bases from V and 9 bases from J, with 14 bases in between. CDR3 in amino acids: CASSLSGGGEQFF. CDR3 in DNA: TGTGCCAGCAGTCTCTCAGGGGGAGGTGAGCAGTTCTTC.

V is TRBV20-1 and J is TRBJ2-5, with 11 positions matching TRBD2. There are 20 residues in the CDR3. Unmatched junction bases numbered 18, after V lost 1 base and J lost 2 bases. Germline CDR1 DFQATT, CDR2 SNEGSKA (reference sequence). The CDR3 coding sequence is TGCAGTGCTAGAGCCCTGGGTACTAGCGGGAGCACCACCACACAAGAGACCCAGTACTTC. It specifies CSARALGTSGSTTTQETQYF.

The V gene is TRBV15, the J gene TRBJ2-5, with D perhaps TRBD2 (5 bases). The J call may not be correct, given that the DNA end is closer to TRBJ2-7. Germline loops: CDR1 LNHNV, CDR2 YYDKDF (reference sequence). The CDR3 covers 17 residues. The chain's CDR3 is CATSRVRGRVLSYEQYF. DNA for the CDR3: TGTGCCACCAGCAGAGTCCGGGGTAGGGTCTTGTCCTACGAGCAGTACTTC.

This rearrangement joins TRBV7-3 to TRBJ1-2, with D maybe TRBD1 (5 bases). The germline CDR1 and CDR2 sequences are SGHTA and FQGTGA. The CDR3 sequence is 14 residues long. V was shortened by 0 bases and J by 7 bases, with 12 bases between the two germline ends. Here the CDR3 DNA reads TGTGCCAGCAGCTTAACGGGGGGGATTAGTGGCTACACCTTC. Translated, it gives CASSLTGGISGYTF.

This rearrangement joins TRBV3-1 to TRBJ2-7; either TRBD1 or TRBD2 may supply D (5 bases each). Per the germline V gene, CDR1 is LGHDT and CDR2 is YNNKEL (reference sequence). The CDR3 consists of 15 residues. V lost 4 bases, J lost 6 bases, and 19 bases lay in between. The chain's CDR3 is CASSLPGTGLVEQYF. CDR3 sequence (DNA): TGTGCCAGCAGCCTCCCAGGGACCGGGTTGGTCGAGCAGTACTTC.

This chain connects TRBV4-1 to TRBJ2-3, with 11 positions matching TRBD2. The germline V gene encodes CDR1 MGHRA and CDR2 YSYEKL. Trimming cost V 4 bases and J 3 bases; bases outside gene matches: 9. The CDR3 runs to 17 residues. The CDR3 region has the DNA TGCGCCAGCAGCCCTACCCTACTAGCGGGAGAGACAGATACGCAGTATTTT. This encodes CASSPTLLAGETDTQYF.

The chain employs TRBV7-9 and TRBJ2-5; 8 bases are shared with TRBD1. CDR3 length: 15 amino acids. The V and J ends lost 5 bases and 1 base, in that order; junction bases with no gene match: 6. CDR1 and CDR2 from the germline V gene are SEHNR and FQNEAQ (reference sequence). CDR3: CASSPDRGSQETQYF. DNA for the CDR3: TGTGCCAGCAGCCCCGACAGGGGATCCCAAGAGACCCAGTACTTC. The whole variable domain, filled in from reference TRBV7-9 and TRBJ2-5, reads DTGVSQNPRHKITKRGQNVTFRCDPISEHNRLYWYRQTLGQGPEFLTYFQNEAQLEKSRLLSDRFSAERPKGSFSTLEIQRTEQGDSAMYLCASSPDRGSQETQYFGPGTRLLVL.

This clonotype is a singleton in its sample. The rearrangement uses TRBV7-9 and TRBJ1-1; D uncertain. The CDR3 length is 13 residues. V was trimmed by 2 bases and J by 3 bases, leaving 7 bases between them. Germline CDR1 is SEHNR and CDR2 is FQNEAQ (reference sequence). CDR3 sequence: CASSLNPDTEAFF. The CDR3 region has the DNA TGTGCCAGCAGCTTAAATCCCGACACTGAAGCTTTCTTT.

This clonotype was found a few times. The chain joins TRBV6-2 or TRBV6-3 to TRBJ2-4; 12 bases are shared with TRBD2. Per the germline V gene, CDR1 is MNHEY and CDR2 is SVGEGT. The CDR3 has 17 amino acids. J gave up 1 base and V 4 bases, and 5 bases lay outside the gene matches. DNA of the CDR3: TGTGCCAGCAGTTCTAGCGGGAGGGCCGGGGCCAAAAACATTCAGTACTTC. It encodes CASSSSGRAGAKNIQYF.

The chain combines TRBV10-2 with TRBJ2-3, with TRBD2 matching over 8 bases. This CDR3 has 14 residues. The junction had 9 bases not matched to a gene; V was cut back by 7 bases and J by 6 bases. CDR1 is WSHSY, CDR2 SAAADI, per germline. The CDR3 region is CASILAGPLDTQYF. The CDR3 DNA reads TGCGCCAGCATTCTAGCGGGTCCCCTGGATACGCAGTATTTT.

This clonotype was detected only a few times. The chain joins TRBV15 to TRBJ2-5; the match to TRBD2 covers 10 bases. Trimming removed 5 bases from V and 9 bases from J; junction bases left unmatched: 9. Germline V gives CDR1 LNHNV, CDR2 YYDKDF (reference sequence). The CDR3 is 14 amino acids. In nucleotides, the CDR3 is TGTGCCACCAGCGAAGCCCTAGCGGGAGTATCCCAGTACTTC. This gives the protein CATSEALAGVSQYF.

The chain combines TRBV6-1 with TRBJ2-4, with 9 bases aligning to TRBD1. CDR3 length equals 20 residues. Germline V lookup: CDR1 MNHNS, CDR2 SASEGT. J lost 0 bases, V lost 6 bases, and 18 bases had no gene match. The CDR3 sequence is CASSDSPPGQGLLAKNIQYF. In nucleotides, the CDR3 is TGTGCCAGCAGCGATTCACCACCGGGACAGGGACTACTAGCCAAAAACATTCAGTACTTC.